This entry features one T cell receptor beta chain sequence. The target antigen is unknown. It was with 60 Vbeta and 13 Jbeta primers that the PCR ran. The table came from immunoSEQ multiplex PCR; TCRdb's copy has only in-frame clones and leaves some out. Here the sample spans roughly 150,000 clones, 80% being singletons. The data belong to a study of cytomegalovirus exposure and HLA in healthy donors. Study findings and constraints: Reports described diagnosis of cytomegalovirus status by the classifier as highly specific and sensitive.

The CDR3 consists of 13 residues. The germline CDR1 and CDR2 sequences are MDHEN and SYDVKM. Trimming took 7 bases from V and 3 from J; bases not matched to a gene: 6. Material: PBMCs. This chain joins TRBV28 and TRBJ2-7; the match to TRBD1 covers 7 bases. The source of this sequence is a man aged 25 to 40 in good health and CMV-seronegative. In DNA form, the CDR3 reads TGTGCCAGCAAATCCGGGACAGTCTACGAGCAGTACTTC. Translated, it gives CASKSGTVYEQYF.